A selection of T cell receptor beta chains follows, all from one sample in a study of shared clonotypes between healthy human individuals. Using immunoSEQ multiplex PCR, the repertoire was profiled, and TCRdb retains in-frame clones only, with some absent. The sample lists about 820,000 clones; over 90% were seen once. Specimen: naive CD8+ T cells sorted from blood. These receptors were collected from a young man in good health. Both conserved end residues are part of each CDR3. D genes are given only for firm matches. Size tells how often a clone was seen (once, few, many) or the class of an expanded clone, and some rows leave it out.

v_call,d_call,clone_size,j_call,cdr3_aa,cdr3_nt
TRBV5-6,NA,NA,TRBJ2-7,CASSPPARGYEQYF,TGTGCCAGCAGCCCCCCCGCACGAGGGTACGAGCAGTACTTC
TRBV7-9,NA,NA,TRBJ1-1,CASSLTDEAFF,TGTGCCAGCAGCCTGACAGATGAAGCTTTCTTT
TRBV5-1,NA,NA,TRBJ2-5,CASSPAGFPGTQETQYF,TGCGCCAGCAGCCCGGCTGGATTCCCGGGAACCCAGGAGACCCAGTACTTC
TRBV29-1,TRBD1,NA,TRBJ2-7,CSVERTGGTYEQYF,TGCAGCGTTGAGAGGACAGGAGGTACCTACGAGCAGTACTTC
TRBV19,TRBD1,NA,TRBJ1-5,CASSIQDRINQPQHF,TGTGCCAGTAGTATACAGGACAGGATCAATCAGCCCCAGCATTTT
TRBV11-2,TRBD1,NA,TRBJ1-1,CASSFTEPGQGVWYTEAFF,TGTGCCAGCAGCTTTACCGAACCGGGACAGGGGGTTTGGTACACTGAAGCTTTCTTT
TRBV18,NA,NA,TRBJ2-3,CASSPGDRAPIRSTDTQYF,TGTGCCAGCTCACCGGGAGACCGGGCACCTATTCGGAGCACAGATACGCAGTATTTT
TRBV4-3,TRBD2,NA,TRBJ2-6,CASSQDNAGVPGANVLTF,TGCGCCAGCAGCCAAGACAATGCGGGGGTTCCTGGGGCCAACGTCCTGACTTTC
TRBV5-4,TRBD2,NA,TRBJ2-7,CASSSWGQGLAGEEQYF,TGTGCCAGCAGCTCTTGGGGGCAGGGACTAGCGGGAGAAGAGCAGTACTTC
TRBV19,NA,few,TRBJ2-2,CASSSPNTGELFF,TGTGCCAGTAGTAGCCCGAACACCGGGGAGCTGTTTTTT
TRBV7-6,NA,NA,TRBJ1-4,CASSRAGPNEKLFF,TGTGCCAGCAGCCGCGCAGGGCCTAATGAAAAACTGTTTTTT
TRBV7-8,TRBD1,NA,TRBJ2-7,CASSLAPIMTGDSYEQYF,TGTGCCAGCAGCTTAGCCCCGATAATGACAGGGGACTCCTACGAGCAGTACTTC
TRBV27,NA,NA,TRBJ2-3,CASYRSASTDTQYF,TGTGCCAGTTACAGGTCCGCTAGCACAGATACGCAGTATTTT
TRBV9,NA,NA,TRBJ2-6,CASSPGPPAAFTEGANVLTF,TGTGCCAGCAGCCCCGGCCCCCCAGCGGCCTTCACCGAGGGGGCCAACGTCCTGACTTTC
TRBV21-1,NA,once,TRBJ1-2,CASTLRENYGYTF,TGTGCCAGCACCCTAAGGGAGAACTATGGCTACACCTTC
TRBV4-1,NA,NA,TRBJ2-7,CASSGTSYEQYF,TGCGCCAGCAGCGGGACTTCGTACGAGCAGTACTTC
TRBV27,TRBD1,NA,TRBJ1-2,CASTPSGTGIYGYTF,TGTGCCAGCACCCCATCCGGGACAGGGATCTATGGCTACACCTTC
TRBV10-3,NA,NA,TRBJ2-7,CAISEGQQFYYEQYF,TGTGCCATCAGTGAGGGACAGCAATTTTACTACGAGCAGTACTTC
TRBV30,NA,NA,TRBJ1-2,CAWAGSRNYGYTF,TGTGCCTGGGCTGGCAGTCGTAACTATGGCTACACCTTC
TRBV6-6,TRBD1,NA,TRBJ2-7,CASSYSQGEGSYEQYF,TGTGCCAGCAGTTACTCGCAGGGGGAAGGCTCCTACGAGCAGTACTTC
TRBV5-1,NA,NA,TRBJ2-3,CASSLGLVSTDTQYF,TGCGCCAGCAGCTTGGGACTCGTAAGCACAGATACGCAGTATTTT
TRBV27,NA,NA,TRBJ2-7,CASSWGREWSYEQYF,TGTGCCAGCAGCTGGGGGCGGGAGTGGTCCTACGAGCAGTACTTC
TRBV5-1,NA,NA,TRBJ2-7,CASSLGQGPYEQYF,TGCGCCAGCAGCTTGGGGCAGGGCCCCTACGAGCAGTACTTC
TRBV25-1,TRBD1,NA,TRBJ2-2,CASSKNPGQGSGELFF,TGTGCCAGCAGTAAAAATCCGGGACAGGGGTCCGGGGAGCTGTTTTTT
TRBV28,NA,NA,TRBJ2-3,CASRRRGTTDTQYF,TGTGCCAGTCGGAGGAGGGGAACCACAGATACGCAGTATTTT
TRBV10-2,NA,NA,TRBJ1-5,CASRPEGEEQPQHF,TGCGCCAGCAGGCCGGAGGGGGAAGAACAGCCCCAGCATTTT
TRBV29-1,NA,NA,TRBJ2-6,CSVADGSPSGANVLTF,TGCAGCGTGGCGGACGGCTCCCCTTCTGGGGCCAACGTCCTGACTTTC
TRBV27,NA,NA,TRBJ2-2,CASRVGLPNTGELFF,TGTGCCAGCAGGGTGGGACTCCCTAACACCGGGGAGCTGTTTTTT
TRBV7-9,NA,NA,TRBJ2-7,CASSVGTPSGWEQYF,TGTGCCAGCAGCGTCGGGACTCCCTCCGGATGGGAGCAGTACTTC
TRBV13,TRBD1,NA,TRBJ1-4,CASSFWTGDEKLFF,TGTGCCAGCAGCTTTTGGACAGGGGATGAAAAACTGTTTTTT
TRBV15,NA,NA,TRBJ2-7,CATSRDRGYEQYF,TGTGCCACCAGCAGGGACAGAGGCTACGAGCAGTACTTC
TRBV27,TRBD2,NA,TRBJ2-1,CASSLSGGRILNEQFF,TGTGCCAGCAGTTTATCCGGCGGGAGGATTCTCAATGAGCAGTTCTTC
TRBV27,NA,NA,TRBJ1-2,CASSFGVGTARDYTF,TGTGCCAGCAGTTTTGGGGTCGGGACGGCAAGGGACTACACCTTC
TRBV5-4,NA,NA,TRBJ2-3,CASSPRDSTRDTQYF,TGTGCCAGCAGCCCCCGGGACTCCACGAGAGATACGCAGTATTTT
TRBV7-6,NA,NA,TRBJ2-7,CASSLVSPDNSLGEEQYF,TGTGCCAGCAGCTTAGTCTCCCCGGATAACTCTTTGGGGGAAGAGCAGTACTTC
TRBV11-2,NA,NA,TRBJ2-1,CASSLWPGDEQFF,TGTGCCAGCAGCTTATGGCCTGGCGATGAGCAGTTCTTC
TRBV19,TRBD1,NA,TRBJ1-1,CASSIGATGARTEAFF,TGTGCCAGTAGTATTGGAGCGACAGGGGCGAGGACTGAAGCTTTCTTT
TRBV9,TRBD2,NA,TRBJ2-1,CASSATSAPYNEQFF,TGTGCCAGCAGCGCGACTAGCGCGCCCTACAATGAGCAGTTCTTC
TRBV6-6,NA,NA,TRBJ1-1,CASSWKSGSNTEAFF,TGTGCCAGCAGTTGGAAGTCTGGCTCTAACACTGAAGCTTTCTTT
TRBV7-9,TRBD2,NA,TRBJ2-7,CASSSTSGDSYEQYF,TGTGCCAGCAGCTCAACTAGCGGGGACTCCTACGAGCAGTACTTC
TRBV10-1,TRBD2,NA,TRBJ2-7,CASSGKRDSREQYF,TGCGCCAGCAGCGGTAAGCGGGATTCGCGCGAGCAGTACTTC
TRBV18,TRBD2,NA,TRBJ2-1,CASSPPRYRDYPNDMGYNEQFF,TGTGCCAGCTCACCACCGAGGTACCGGGACTATCCCAATGACATGGGCTACAATGAGCAGTTCTTC
TRBV29-1,TRBD2,once,TRBJ2-1,CSVELAGGHEQFF,TGCAGCGTTGAACTAGCGGGAGGTCATGAGCAGTTCTTC
TRBV27,NA,NA,TRBJ2-7,CAGSLTATYEQYF,TGTGCCGGCAGTTTAACGGCCACCTACGAGCAGTACTTC
TRBV18,NA,NA,TRBJ2-5,CASSPVFGREPQETQYF,TGTGCCAGCTCACCGGTTTTTGGCAGGGAACCCCAAGAGACCCAGTACTTC
TRBV19,NA,NA,TRBJ1-1,CASSIDPGENTEAFF,TGTGCCAGTAGTATAGATCCGGGGGAGAACACTGAAGCTTTCTTT
TRBV10-3,TRBD2,NA,TRBJ2-7,CAISDPAGGYEQYF,TGTGCCATCAGTGATCCGGCGGGAGGATATGAGCAGTACTTC
TRBV7-9,NA,NA,TRBJ1-4,CASSLVRAGASEKLFF,TGTGCCAGCAGCTTAGTACGGGCAGGGGCCTCGGAAAAACTGTTTTTT